This entry is about one T cell receptor (beta chain). Amplification of TCR beta CDR3 regions used RNA as the template. Initially, a first-round RT-PCR of the TCR CDR3 employed the HTBI primer set. TCRdb reanalysed the multiplex PCR reads using MiXCR and keeps one entry per CDR3 protein. The sample carries a few hundred thousand distinct CDR3 sequences, roughly 15% recorded once. CDR1 and CDR2 (germline): SGHDN, FVKESK. V trimming: 2 bases; J trimming: 7 bases; junction bases outside the gene matches: 11. There are 18 residues in the CDR3. This sample was taken from a study of T cells in Graves' hyperthyroidism and ophthalmopathy.

Sequenced sample: blood. This clonotype was sampled from a woman in her thirties or forties with Graves' hyperthyroidism. The chain couples TRBV14 to TRBJ2-7; 16 nucleotides align to TRBD2. Here the CDR3 reads CASSQTPGLAGGPREQYF. The CDR3 DNA reads TGTGCCAGCAGCCAAACCCCGGGACTAGCGGGAGGGCCTCGGGAGCAGTACTTC.